Each of the 10 T cell receptor beta chains below was sequenced from the same sample in a study of T cells in Graves' hyperthyroidism and ophthalmopathy (dated by TCRdb to between 2018 and 2021). Libraries were built with multiplex PCR. TCRdb lists the instrument as Illumina HiSeq 2000. TCR beta CDR3 regions were amplified from RNA transcripts. The TCR CDR3 was subjected to a first round of RT-PCR using the HTBI primer set and the Qiagen OneStep RT-PCR kit. TCRdb reanalyzed the raw reads on its own, using fastp at Q25 for trimming and MiXCR for clone calling, and kept in-frame beta chains. Rows are unified per CDR3 protein, each entry keeping the most common DNA and genes. The sample table holds over 500,000 distinct CDR3 sequences, of which about 15% were seen once. The ten largest clones add up to about 29% of the sample. Source material: blood. The receptors were gathered from a woman in her 30s with Graves' ophthalmopathy.

This clonotype showed up many times. The chain links TRBV11-3 to TRBJ1-6, with D hard to call. Germline V gene lookup returns CDR1 SGHNT and CDR2 YENEEA. The CDR3 consists of 14 residues. With 2 bases removed from V and 7 bases from J, the gap between germline ends came to 9 bases. This chain's CDR3 is CASSLFGENSPLHF. DNA for the CDR3: TGTGCCAGCAGCTTATTCGGGGAAAATTCACCCCTCCACTTT.

This clonotype was seen at least ten times. The gene calls are TRBV4-1 and TRBJ2-7; D is possibly TRBD2 (5 bases). The CDR3 extends over 14 amino acids. Germline V gene lookup returns CDR1 MGHRA and CDR2 YSYEKL. Trimming took 0 bases from V and 1 from J, leaving 7 bases between them. CDR3 nucleotides: TGCGCCAGCAGCCAAGATCGAGGGTCCTACGAGCAGTACTTC. This gives the protein CASSQDRGSYEQYF.

This clonotype has a count of ten or more. This chain joins TRBV6-5 and TRBJ2-5, with D tentatively TRBD1 (5 bases). The CDR3 length is 14 residues. Germline-derived CDR1 and CDR2 are MNHEY and SVGAGI. The V end was cut by 2 bases, the J end by 2 bases, with 9 bases between. DNA for the CDR3: TGTGCCAGCAGTTACGTTCGACAGCAAGAGACCCAGTACTTC. This gives the protein CASSYVRQQETQYF.

The sample holds many counts of this clonotype. The genes are TRBV12-3 or TRBV12-4 and TRBJ2-1, with 7 bases identical to TRBD1. The trim removed 6 bases at V and 5 bases at J, leaving 16 bases unmatched. The CDR3 covers 17 residues. The chain's CDR3 is CASRPFFGGQADNEQFF. The CDR3 coding sequence is TGTGCCAGCAGGCCCTTTTTCGGTGGACAGGCCGACAATGAGCAGTTCTTC.

This clonotype occurred a few times. The V call is TRBV5-1, the J call TRBJ2-6; D could derive from TRBD1 or TRBD2 (5 bases each). Per the germline V gene, CDR1 is SGHRS and CDR2 is YFSETQ. The CDR3 is 20 amino acids. V dropped 0 bases and J dropped 0 bases, with 19 bases sitting between them. In DNA, the CDR3 is TGCGCCAGCAGCTTGGAATTCAGGGAGATCTTATCCTCTGGGGCCAACGTCCTGACTTTC. The encoded protein is CASSLEFREILSSGANVLTF.

This clonotype was seen ten or more times. The chain combines TRBV29-1 with TRBJ1-1; D is unresolved. Germline V gives CDR1 SQVTM, CDR2 ANQGSEA. This CDR3 is 11 amino acids long. Trimming took off 7 bases at V and 0 bases at J, with 6 bases between the two ends. The CDR3 DNA follows: TGCAGCGCCCCAATGAACACTGAAGCTTTCTTT. This codes for CSAPMNTEAFF.

The gene calls are TRBV12-3 or TRBV12-4 and TRBJ2-1; TRBD1 is a possible D gene (6 bases). The V end lost 3 bases, the J end lost 6 bases, and 15 bases lay between the germline ends. There are 15 residues in the CDR3. The CDR3 nucleotides are TGTGCCAGCAGTTTTAGGGACAACCTAGGCAATGAGCAGTTCTTC. Translation: CASSFRDNLGNEQFF.

J is TRBJ2-3 and V is TRBV19; 10 bases line up with TRBD1. Germline V gene data show CDR1 as LNHDA and CDR2 as SQIVND (reference sequence). The CDR3 runs to 15 residues. V trimming: 7 bases; J trimming: 4 bases; junction bases outside the gene matches: 8. In DNA form, the CDR3 reads TGTGCCAGTACCGCCATAGGACAGGGGGCAGATACGCAGTATTTT. Amino acids: CASTAIGQGADTQYF.

The chain recombines TRBV5-1 with TRBJ2-1; 9 positions agree with TRBD1. V lost 7 bases to trimming and J lost 2 bases; unmatched junction nucleotides: 7. Looked up from germline, CDR1 is SGHRS and CDR2 is YFSETQ. This CDR3 is 15 amino acids long. The CDR3 protein is CASSMTGGPYNEQFF. The CDR3 DNA reads as TGCGCCAGCTCGATGACAGGGGGTCCCTACAATGAGCAGTTCTTC.

This clonotype occurred a few times. J is TRBJ2-1 and V is TRBV9; D gene ambiguous. The CDR3 totals 13 residues. Between the trimmed V and J ends, which lost 3 bases and 4 bases, there was a span of 8 bases. Germline CDR1 SGDLS, CDR2 YYNGEE. CDR3 region: CASSEPLYNEQFF. CDR3 DNA: TGTGCCAGCAGCGAGCCCCTTTACAATGAGCAGTTCTTC.